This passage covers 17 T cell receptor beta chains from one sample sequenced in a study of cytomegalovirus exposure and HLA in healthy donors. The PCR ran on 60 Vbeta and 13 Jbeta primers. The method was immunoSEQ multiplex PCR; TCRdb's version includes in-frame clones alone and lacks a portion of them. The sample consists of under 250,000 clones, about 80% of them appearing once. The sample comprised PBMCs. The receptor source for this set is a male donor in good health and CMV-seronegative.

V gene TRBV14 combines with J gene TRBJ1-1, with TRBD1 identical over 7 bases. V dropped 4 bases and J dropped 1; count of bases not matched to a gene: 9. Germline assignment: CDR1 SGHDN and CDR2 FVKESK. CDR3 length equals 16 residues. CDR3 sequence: CASSRWTGARNTEAFF. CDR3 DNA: TGTGCCAGCAGCCGGTGGACAGGAGCAAGGAACACTGAAGCTTTCTTT.

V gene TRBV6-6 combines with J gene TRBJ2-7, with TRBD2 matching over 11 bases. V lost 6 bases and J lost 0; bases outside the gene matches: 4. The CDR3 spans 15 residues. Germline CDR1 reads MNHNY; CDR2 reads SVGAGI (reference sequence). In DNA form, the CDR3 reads TGTGCCAGCAGGGGACTAGCGGTGAGCTCCTACGAGCAGTACTTC. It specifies CASRGLAVSSYEQYF.

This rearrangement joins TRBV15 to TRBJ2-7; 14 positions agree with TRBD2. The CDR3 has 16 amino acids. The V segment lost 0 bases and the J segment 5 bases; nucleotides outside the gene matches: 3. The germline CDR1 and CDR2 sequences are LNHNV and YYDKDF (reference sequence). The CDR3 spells CATSRDRGLAGDEQYF. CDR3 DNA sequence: TGTGCCACCAGCAGAGATAGGGGACTAGCGGGAGACGAGCAGTACTTC. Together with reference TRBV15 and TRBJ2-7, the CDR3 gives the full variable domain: DAMVIQNPRYQVTQFGKPVTLSCSQTLNHNVMYWYQQKSSQAPKLLFHYYDKDFNNEADTPDNFQSRRPNTSFCFLDIRSPGLGDTAMYLCATSRDRGLAGDEQYFGPGTRLTVT.

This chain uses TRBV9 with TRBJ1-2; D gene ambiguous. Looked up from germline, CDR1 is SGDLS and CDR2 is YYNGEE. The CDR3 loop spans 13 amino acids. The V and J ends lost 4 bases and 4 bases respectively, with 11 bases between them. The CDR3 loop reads CASSPYDSYGYTF. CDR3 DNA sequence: TGTGCCAGCAGCCCCTACGATAGCTATGGCTACACCTTC.

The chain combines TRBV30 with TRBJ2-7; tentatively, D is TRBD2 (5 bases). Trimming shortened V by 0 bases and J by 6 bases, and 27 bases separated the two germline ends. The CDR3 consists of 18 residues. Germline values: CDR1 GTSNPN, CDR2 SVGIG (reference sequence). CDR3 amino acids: CAWSVCSERSGTFCEQYF. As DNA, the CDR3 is TGTGCCTGGAGTGTATGTTCGGAGCGGTCGGGCACCTTCTGCGAGCAGTACTTC.

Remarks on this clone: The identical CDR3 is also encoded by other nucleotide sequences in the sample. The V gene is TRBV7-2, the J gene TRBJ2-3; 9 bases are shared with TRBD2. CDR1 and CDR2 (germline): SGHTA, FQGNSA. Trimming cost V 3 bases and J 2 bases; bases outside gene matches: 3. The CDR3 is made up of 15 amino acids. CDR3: CASSFSGGYTDTQYF. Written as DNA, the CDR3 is TGTGCCAGCAGCTTTAGCGGGGGATACACAGATACGCAGTATTTT.

The CDR3 DNA sequence: TGTGCCAGTGGAGGGACTAGACGGGAGACCCAGTACTTC. It yields the protein CASGGTRRETQYF. The chain uses TRBV19 and TRBJ2-5; 8 nucleotides align to TRBD2. This CDR3 is built from 13 residues. Germline V gives CDR1 LNHDA, CDR2 SQIVND (reference sequence). Losses at the gene ends were 8 bases for V and 5 bases for J; bases not matched to a gene: 7.

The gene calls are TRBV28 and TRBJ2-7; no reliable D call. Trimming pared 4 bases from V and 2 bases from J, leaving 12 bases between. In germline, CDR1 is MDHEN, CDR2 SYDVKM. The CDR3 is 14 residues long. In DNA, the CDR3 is TGTGCCAGCAGTTCGCCACAGCAACCCTACGAGCAGTACTTC. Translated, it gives CASSSPQQPYEQYF. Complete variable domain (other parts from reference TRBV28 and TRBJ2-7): DVKVTQSSRYLVKRTGEKVFLECVQDMDHENMFWYRQDPGLGLRLIYFSYDVKMKEKGDIPEGYSVSREKKERFSLILESASTNQTSMYLCASSSPQQPYEQYFGPGTRLTVT.

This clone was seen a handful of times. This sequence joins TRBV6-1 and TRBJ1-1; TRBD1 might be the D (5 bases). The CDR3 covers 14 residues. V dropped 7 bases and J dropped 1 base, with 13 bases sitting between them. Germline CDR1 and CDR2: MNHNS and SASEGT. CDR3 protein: CASTLPGQNTEAFF. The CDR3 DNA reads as TGTGCCAGCACCCTTCCAGGACAGAACACTGAAGCTTTCTTT.

CDR3 in amino acids: CSVRRGSGGEETQYF. CDR3 DNA sequence: TGCAGCGTCCGAAGAGGTAGCGGGGGGGAAGAGACCCAGTACTTC. This rearrangement joins TRBV29-1 to TRBJ2-5; 11 bases line up with TRBD2. Germline CDR1 and CDR2: SQVTM and ANQGSEA. The V gene end was trimmed by 6 bases and the J gene end by 3 bases; junction bases not matched to a gene: 9. This CDR3 spans 15 amino acids.

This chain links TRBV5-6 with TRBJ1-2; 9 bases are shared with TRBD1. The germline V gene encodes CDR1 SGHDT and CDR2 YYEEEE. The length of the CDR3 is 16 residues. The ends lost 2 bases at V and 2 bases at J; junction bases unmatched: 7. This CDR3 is CASSFGQGRANYGYTF. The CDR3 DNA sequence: TGTGCCAGCAGCTTCGGACAGGGGAGGGCCAACTATGGCTACACCTTC.

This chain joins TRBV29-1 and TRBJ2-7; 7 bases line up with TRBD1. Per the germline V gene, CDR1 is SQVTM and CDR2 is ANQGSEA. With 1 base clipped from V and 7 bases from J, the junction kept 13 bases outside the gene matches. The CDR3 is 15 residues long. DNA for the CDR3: TGCAGCGTTGAAGGTAGGGGGACAGACCCCCCGGAGCAGTACTTC. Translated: CSVEGRGTDPPEQYF.

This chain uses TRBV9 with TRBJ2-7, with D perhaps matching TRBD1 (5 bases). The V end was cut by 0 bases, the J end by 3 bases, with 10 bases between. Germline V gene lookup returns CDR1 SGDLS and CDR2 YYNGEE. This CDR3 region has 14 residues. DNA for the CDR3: TGTGCCAGCAGCGTAGACGACAGTCGCTACGAGCAGTACTTC. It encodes CASSVDDSRYEQYF.

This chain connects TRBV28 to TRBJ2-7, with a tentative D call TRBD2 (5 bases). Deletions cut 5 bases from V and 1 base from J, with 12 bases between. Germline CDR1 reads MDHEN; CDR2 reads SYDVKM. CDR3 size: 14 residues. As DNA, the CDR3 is TGTGCCAGCAGTCCCCCTCCGGGGTCCTACGAGCAGTACTTC. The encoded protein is CASSPPPGSYEQYF.

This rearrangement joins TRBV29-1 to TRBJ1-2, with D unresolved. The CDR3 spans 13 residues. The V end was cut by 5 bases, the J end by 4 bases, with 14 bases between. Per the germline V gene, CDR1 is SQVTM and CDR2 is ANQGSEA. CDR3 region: CSVIGLGSYGYTF. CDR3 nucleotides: TGCAGCGTTATCGGGTTGGGGAGCTATGGCTACACCTTC.

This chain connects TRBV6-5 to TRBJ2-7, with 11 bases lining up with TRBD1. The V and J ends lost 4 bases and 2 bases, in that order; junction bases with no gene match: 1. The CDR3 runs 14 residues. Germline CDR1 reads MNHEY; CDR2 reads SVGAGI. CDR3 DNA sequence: TGTGCCAGCAGTTGGGACAGGGGGACCTACGAGCAGTACTTC. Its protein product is CASSWDRGTYEQYF.

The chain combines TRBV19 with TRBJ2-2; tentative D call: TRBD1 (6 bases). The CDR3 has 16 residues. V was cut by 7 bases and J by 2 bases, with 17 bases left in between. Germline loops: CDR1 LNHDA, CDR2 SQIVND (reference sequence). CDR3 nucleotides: TGTGCCAGTATGGTGGGCAGGGGCGGTAACACCGGGGAGCTGTTTTTT. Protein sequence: CASMVGRGGNTGELFF.